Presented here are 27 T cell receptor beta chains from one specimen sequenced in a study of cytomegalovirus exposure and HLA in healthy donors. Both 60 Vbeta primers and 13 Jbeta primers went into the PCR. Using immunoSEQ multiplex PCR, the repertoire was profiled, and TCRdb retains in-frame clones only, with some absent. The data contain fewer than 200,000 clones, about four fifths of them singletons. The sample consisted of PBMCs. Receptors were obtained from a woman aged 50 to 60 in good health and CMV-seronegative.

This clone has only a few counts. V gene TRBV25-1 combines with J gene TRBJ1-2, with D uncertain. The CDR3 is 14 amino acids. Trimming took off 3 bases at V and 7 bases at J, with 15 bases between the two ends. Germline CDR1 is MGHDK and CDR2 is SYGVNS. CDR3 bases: TGTGCCAGCAGTGACCATAGTACGGGGTCTGGCTACACCTTC. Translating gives CASSDHSTGSGYTF.

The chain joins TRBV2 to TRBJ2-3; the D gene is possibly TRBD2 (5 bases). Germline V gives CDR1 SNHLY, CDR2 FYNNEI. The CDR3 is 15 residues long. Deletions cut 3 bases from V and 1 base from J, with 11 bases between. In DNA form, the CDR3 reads TGTGCCAGCAGTGAGCGGGTCTATGGCACAGATACGCAGTATTTT. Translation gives CASSERVYGTDTQYF. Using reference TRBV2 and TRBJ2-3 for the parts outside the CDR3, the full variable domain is EPEVTQTPSHQVTQMGQEVILRCVPISNHLYFYWYRQILGQKVEFLVSFYNNEISEKSEIFDDQFSVERPDGSNFTLKIRSTKLEDSAMYFCASSERVYGTDTQYFGPGTRLTVL.

CDR3 protein: CASRLGQLNEQFF. CDR3 nucleotide sequence: TGTGCAAGTCGCCTGGGACAGCTAAATGAGCAGTTCTTC. The chain recombines TRBV12-2 with TRBJ2-1; the table calls TRBD1, which could not be checked here. TRBV12-2 is a listed pseudogene. The CDR3 is 13 residues long.

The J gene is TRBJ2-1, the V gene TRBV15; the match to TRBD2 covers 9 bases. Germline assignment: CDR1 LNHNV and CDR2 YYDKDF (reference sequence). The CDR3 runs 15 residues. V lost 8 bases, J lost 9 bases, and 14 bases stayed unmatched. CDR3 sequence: CATRDGGGAIPEQFF. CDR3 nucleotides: TGTGCCACCCGCGACGGCGGGGGGGCCATTCCTGAGCAGTTCTTC.

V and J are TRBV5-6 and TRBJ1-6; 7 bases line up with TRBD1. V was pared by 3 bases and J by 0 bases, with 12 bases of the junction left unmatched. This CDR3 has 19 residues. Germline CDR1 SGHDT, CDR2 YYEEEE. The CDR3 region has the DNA TGTGCCAGCAGCTCATACAGGACAGGCTATAGCTCCTATAATTCACCCCTCCACTTT. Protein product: CASSSYRTGYSSYNSPLHF.

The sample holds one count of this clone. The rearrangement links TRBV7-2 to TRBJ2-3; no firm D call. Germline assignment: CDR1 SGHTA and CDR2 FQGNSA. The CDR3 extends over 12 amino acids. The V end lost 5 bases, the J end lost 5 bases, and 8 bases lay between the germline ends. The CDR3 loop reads CASSPMRDTQYF. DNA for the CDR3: TGTGCCAGCAGCCCAATGCGAGATACGCAGTATTTT.

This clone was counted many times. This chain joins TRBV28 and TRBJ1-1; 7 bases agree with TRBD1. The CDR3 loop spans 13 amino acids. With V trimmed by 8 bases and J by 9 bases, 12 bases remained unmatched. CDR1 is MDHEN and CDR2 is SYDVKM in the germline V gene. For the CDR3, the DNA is TGTGCCAGCCTCGACCCGGGGACAGTGAAAGCTTTCTTT. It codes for CASLDPGTVKAFF.

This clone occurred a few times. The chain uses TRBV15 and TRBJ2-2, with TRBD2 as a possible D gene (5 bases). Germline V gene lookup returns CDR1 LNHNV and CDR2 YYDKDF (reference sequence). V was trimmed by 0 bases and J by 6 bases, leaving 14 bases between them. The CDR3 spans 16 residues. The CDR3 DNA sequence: TGTGCCACCAGCAGAGATGCTCTCGGGGTCGCCGGGGAGCTGTTTTTT. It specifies CATSRDALGVAGELFF.

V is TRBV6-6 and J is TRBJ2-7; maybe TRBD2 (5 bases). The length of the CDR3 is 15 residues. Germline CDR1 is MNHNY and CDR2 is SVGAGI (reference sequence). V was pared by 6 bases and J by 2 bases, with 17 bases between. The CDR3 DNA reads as TGTGCCAGCAGCCCCAGAGCGGACGGTGCCTACGAGCAGTACTTC. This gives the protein CASSPRADGAYEQYF.

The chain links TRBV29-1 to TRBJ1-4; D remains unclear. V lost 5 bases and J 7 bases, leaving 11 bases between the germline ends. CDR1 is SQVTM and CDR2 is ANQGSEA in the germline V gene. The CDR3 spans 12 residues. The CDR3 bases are TGCAGCGTTAGTGGCGCGGGTGAAAAACTGTTTTTT. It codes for CSVSGAGEKLFF.

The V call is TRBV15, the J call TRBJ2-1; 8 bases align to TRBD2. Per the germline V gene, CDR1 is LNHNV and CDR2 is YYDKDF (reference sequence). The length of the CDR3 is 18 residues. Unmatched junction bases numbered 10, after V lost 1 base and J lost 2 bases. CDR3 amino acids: CATSRGGRGLAAYNEQFF. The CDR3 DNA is TGTGCCACCAGCAGAGGGGGAAGAGGACTAGCTGCCTACAATGAGCAGTTCTTC. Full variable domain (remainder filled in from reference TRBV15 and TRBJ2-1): DAMVIQNPRYQVTQFGKPVTLSCSQTLNHNVMYWYQQKSSQAPKLLFHYYDKDFNNEADTPDNFQSRRPNTSFCFLDIRSPGLGDTAMYLCATSRGGRGLAAYNEQFFGPGTRLTVL.

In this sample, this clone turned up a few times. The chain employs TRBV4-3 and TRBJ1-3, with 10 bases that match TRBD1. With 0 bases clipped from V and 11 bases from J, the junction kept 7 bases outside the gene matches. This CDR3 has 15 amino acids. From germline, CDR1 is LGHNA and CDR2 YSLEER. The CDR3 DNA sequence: TGCGCCAGCAGCCAAGATCGACAGGGGGCGTTCGCCATATATTTT. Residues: CASSQDRQGAFAIYF.

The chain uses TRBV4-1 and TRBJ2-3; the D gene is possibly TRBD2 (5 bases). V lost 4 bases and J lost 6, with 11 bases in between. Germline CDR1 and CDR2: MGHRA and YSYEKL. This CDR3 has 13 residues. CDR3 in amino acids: CASSPPGIDTQYF. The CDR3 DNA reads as TGCGCCAGCAGCCCGCCGGGGATCGATACGCAGTATTTT.

CDR3 bases: TGTGCCAGCAGCGTAGTAAGCGGGGGGCGAGAGACCCAGTACTTC. It specifies CASSVVSGGRETQYF. This chain joins TRBV9 and TRBJ2-5, with TRBD2 matching over 9 bases. Germline CDR1 is SGDLS and CDR2 is YYNGEE. The V and J ends lost 0 bases and 4 bases, in that order; junction bases with no gene match: 4. This CDR3 is 15 amino acids long. Combining the CDR3 with reference TRBV9 and TRBJ2-5 gives the whole variable domain DSGVTQTPKHLITATGQRVTLRCSPRSGDLSVYWYQQSLDQGLQFLIQYYNGEERAKGNILERFSAQQFPDLHSELNLSSLELGDSALYFCASSVVSGGRETQYFGPGTRLLVL.

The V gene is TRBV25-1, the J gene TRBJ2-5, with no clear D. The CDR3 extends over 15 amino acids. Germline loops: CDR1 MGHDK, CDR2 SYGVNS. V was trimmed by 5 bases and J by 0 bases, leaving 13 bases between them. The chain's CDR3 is CASSLPNNHQETQYF. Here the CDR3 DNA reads TGTGCCAGCAGTCTCCCGAACAATCACCAAGAGACCCAGTACTTC.

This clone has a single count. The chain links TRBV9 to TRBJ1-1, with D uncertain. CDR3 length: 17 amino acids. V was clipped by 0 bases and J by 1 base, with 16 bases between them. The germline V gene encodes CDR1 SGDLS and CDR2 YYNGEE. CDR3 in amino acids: CASSVGVLVQPNTEAFF. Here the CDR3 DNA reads TGTGCCAGCAGCGTAGGGGTCTTGGTACAGCCGAACACTGAAGCTTTCTTT.

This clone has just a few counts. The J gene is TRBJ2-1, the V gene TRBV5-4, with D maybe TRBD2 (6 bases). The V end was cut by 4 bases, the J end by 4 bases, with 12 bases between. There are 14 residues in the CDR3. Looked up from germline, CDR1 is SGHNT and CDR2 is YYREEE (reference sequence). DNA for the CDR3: TGTGCCAGCAGCACCCAGAGCGGGTACAATGAGCAGTTCTTC. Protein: CASSTQSGYNEQFF.

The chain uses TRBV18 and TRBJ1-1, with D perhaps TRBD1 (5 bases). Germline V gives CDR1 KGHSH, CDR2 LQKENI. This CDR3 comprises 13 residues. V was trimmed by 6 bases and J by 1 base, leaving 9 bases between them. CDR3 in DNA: TGTGCCAGCTCCCTAAGGGGGAACACTGAAGCTTTCTTT. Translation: CASSLRGNTEAFF.

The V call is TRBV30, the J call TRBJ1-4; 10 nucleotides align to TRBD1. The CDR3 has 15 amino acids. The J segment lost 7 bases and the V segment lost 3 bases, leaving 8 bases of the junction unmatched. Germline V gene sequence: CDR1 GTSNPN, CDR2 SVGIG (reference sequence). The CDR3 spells CAWRDRGHGGEKLFF. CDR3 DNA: TGTGCCTGGAGAGACAGGGGGCACGGTGGTGAAAAACTGTTTTTT.

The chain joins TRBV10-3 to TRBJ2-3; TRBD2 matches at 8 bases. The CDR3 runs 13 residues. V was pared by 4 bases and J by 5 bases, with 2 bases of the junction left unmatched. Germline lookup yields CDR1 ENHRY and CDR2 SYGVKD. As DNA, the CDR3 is TGTGCCATCAGTGCGCTAGCGGGAGATACGCAGTATTTT. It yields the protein CAISALAGDTQYF.

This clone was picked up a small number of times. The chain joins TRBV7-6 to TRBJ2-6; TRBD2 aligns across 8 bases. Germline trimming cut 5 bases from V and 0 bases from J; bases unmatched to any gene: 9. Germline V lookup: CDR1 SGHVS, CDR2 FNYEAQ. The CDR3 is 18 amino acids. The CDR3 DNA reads TGTGCCAGCAGCCCACGGGGGGGAGGGTTCTCTGGGGCCAACGTCCTGACTTTC. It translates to CASSPRGGGFSGANVLTF. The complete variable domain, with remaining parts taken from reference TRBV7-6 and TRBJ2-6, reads GAGVSQSPRYKVTKRGQDVALRCDPISGHVSLYWYRQALGQGPEFLTYFNYEAQQDKSGLPNDRFSAERPEGSISTLTIQRTEQRDSAMYRCASSPRGGGFSGANVLTFGAGSRLTVL.

The CDR3 sequence is CASSLGLQGINEQFF. DNA of the CDR3: TGCGCCAGCAGCTTGGGGCTCCAGGGGATCAATGAGCAGTTCTTC. The genes are TRBV5-1 and TRBJ2-1, with D perhaps TRBD1 (6 bases). The germline CDR1 and CDR2 sequences are SGHRS and YFSETQ. CDR3 size: 15 residues. The V and J ends lost 0 bases and 6 bases respectively, with 13 bases between them.

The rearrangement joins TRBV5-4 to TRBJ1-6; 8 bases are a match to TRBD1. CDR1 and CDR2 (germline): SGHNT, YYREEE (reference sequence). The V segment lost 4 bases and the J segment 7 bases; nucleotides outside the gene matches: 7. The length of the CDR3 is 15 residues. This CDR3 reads CASSQRTGNNSPLHF. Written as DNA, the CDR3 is TGTGCCAGCAGCCAAAGGACAGGGAACAATTCACCCCTCCACTTT.

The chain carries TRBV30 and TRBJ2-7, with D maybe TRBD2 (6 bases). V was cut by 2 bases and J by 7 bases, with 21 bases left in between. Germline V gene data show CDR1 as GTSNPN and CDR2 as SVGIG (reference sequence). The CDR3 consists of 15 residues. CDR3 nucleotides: TGTGCCTGGAGTTTGGGCGGGACCCCCCAGGGTGAGCAGTACTTC. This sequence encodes CAWSLGGTPQGEQYF.

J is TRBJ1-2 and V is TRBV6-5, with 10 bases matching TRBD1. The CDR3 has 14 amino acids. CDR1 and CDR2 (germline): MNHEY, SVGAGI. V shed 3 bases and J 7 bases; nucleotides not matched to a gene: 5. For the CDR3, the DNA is TGTGCCAGCAGTTATTCGACAGGGGGCCGTGGCTACACCTTC. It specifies CASSYSTGGRGYTF.

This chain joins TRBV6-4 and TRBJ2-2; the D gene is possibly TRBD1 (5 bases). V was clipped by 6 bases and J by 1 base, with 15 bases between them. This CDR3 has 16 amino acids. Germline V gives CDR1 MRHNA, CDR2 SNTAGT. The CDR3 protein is CASSIQGSQNTGELFF. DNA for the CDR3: TGTGCCAGCAGCATCCAGGGCAGTCAGAACACCGGGGAGCTGTTTTTT.

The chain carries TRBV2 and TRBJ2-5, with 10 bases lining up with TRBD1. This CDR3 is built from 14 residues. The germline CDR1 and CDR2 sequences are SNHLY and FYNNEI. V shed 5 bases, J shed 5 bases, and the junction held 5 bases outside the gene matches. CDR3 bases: TGTGCCAGCAGTATGACAGGGGGCGCGGAGACCCAGTACTTC. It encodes CASSMTGGAETQYF.